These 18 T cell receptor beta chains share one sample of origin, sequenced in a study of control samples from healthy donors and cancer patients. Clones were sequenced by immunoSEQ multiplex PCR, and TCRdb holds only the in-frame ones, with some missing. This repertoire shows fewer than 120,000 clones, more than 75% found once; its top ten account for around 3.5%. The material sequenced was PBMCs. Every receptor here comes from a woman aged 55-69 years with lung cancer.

The CDR3 loop is CASSLAGDRRYGYTF. CDR3 sequence (DNA): TGTGCCAGCAGCTTAGCAGGGGACAGACGCTATGGCTACACCTTC. The rearrangement uses TRBV7-9 and TRBJ1-2, with 7 bases fitting TRBD1. The CDR3 is 15 residues long. J lost 4 bases, V lost 0 bases, and 5 bases had no gene match. The germline gives CDR1 SEHNR, CDR2 FQNEAQ (reference sequence).

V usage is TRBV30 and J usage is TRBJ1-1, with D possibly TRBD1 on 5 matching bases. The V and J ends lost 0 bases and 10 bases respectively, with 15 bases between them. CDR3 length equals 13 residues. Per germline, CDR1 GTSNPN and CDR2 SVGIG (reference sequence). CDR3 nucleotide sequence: TGTGCCTGGAGTGTACTAGGGGAGATGGGAGCTTTCTTT. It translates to CAWSVLGEMGAFF.

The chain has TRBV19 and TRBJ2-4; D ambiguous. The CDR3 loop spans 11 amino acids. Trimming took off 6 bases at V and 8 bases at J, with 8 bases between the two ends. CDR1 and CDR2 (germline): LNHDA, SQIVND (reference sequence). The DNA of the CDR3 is TGTGCCAGTAGGCAGGTGGACATTCAGTACTTC. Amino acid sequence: CASRQVDIQYF.

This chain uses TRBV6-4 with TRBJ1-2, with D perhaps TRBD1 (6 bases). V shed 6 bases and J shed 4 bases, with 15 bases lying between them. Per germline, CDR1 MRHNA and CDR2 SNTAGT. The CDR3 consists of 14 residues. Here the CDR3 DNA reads TGTGCCAGCAGGGAAACTACAGGGTCCTATGGCTACACCTTC. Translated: CASRETTGSYGYTF.

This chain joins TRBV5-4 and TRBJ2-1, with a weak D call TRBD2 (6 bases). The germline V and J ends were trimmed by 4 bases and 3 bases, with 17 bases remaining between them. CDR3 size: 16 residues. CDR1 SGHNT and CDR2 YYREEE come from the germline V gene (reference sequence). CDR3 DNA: TGTGCCAGCAGCCCCGGAGGGGACCGGGTCTACAATGAGCAGTTCTTC. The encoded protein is CASSPGGDRVYNEQFF.

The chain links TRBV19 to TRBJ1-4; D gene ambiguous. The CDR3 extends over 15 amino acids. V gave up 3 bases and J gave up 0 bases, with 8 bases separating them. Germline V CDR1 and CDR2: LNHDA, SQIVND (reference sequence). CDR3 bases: TGTGCCAGTAGTATCTGGAGTGCAACTAATGAAAAACTGTTTTTT. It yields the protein CASSIWSATNEKLFF. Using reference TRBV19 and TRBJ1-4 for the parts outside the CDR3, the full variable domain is DGGITQSPKYLFRKEGQNVTLSCEQNLNHDAMYWYRQDPGQGLRLIYYSQIVNDFQKGDIAEGYSVSREKKESFPLTVTSAQKNPTAFYLCASSIWSATNEKLFFGSGTQLSVL.

The CDR3 region has the DNA TGCGCCAGCAGCAAGCCCGGGGCCGAGGGGACCGGGGAGCTGTTTTTT. Translated: CASSKPGAEGTGELFF. V usage is TRBV5-1 and J usage is TRBJ2-2; D could derive from TRBD1 or TRBD2 (5 bases each). V was pared by 4 bases and J by 5 bases, with 18 bases between. Germline V gene sequence: CDR1 SGHRS, CDR2 YFSETQ. The CDR3 has 16 residues. The full variable domain, completed using reference TRBV5-1 and TRBJ2-2, is KAGVTQTPRYLIKTRGQQVTLSCSPISGHRSVSWYQQTPGQGLQFLFEYFSETQRNKGNFPGRFSGRQFSNSRSEMNVSTLELGDSALYLCASSKPGAEGTGELFFGEGSRLTVL.

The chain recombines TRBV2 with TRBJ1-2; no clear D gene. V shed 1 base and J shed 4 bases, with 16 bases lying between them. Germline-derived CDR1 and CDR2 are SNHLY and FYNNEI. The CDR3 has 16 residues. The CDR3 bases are TGTGCCAGCAGTGAAGGTCGCAGAGAGGGTTCCTATGGCTACACCTTC. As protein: CASSEGRREGSYGYTF.

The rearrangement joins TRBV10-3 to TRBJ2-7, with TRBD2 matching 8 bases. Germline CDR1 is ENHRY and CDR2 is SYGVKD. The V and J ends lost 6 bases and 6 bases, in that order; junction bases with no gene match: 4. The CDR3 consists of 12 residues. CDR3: CAIRTSVGEQYF. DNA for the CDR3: TGTGCCATCAGGACTAGCGTGGGCGAGCAGTACTTC.

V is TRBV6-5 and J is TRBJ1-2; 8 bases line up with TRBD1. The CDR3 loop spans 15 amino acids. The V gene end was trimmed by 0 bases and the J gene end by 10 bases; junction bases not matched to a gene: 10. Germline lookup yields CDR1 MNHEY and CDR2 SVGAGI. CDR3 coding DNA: TGTGCCAGCAGTTACTCGGCAGGGGGCGCGATCCCCTACACCTTC. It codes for CASSYSAGGAIPYTF.

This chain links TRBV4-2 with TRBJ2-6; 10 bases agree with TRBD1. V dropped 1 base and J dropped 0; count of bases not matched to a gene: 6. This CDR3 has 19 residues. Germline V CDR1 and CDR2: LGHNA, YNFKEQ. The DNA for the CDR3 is TGTGCCAGCAGCCAAGTGACGGGACAGGGGCTCTCTGGGGCCAACGTCCTGACTTTC. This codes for CASSQVTGQGLSGANVLTF.

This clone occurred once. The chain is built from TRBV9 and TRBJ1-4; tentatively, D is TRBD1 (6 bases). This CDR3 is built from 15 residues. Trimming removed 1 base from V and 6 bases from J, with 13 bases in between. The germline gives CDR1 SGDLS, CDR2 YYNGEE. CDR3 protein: CASSVSPGEDEKLFF. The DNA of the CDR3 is TGTGCCAGCAGCGTAAGCCCAGGGGAGGATGAAAAACTGTTTTTT.

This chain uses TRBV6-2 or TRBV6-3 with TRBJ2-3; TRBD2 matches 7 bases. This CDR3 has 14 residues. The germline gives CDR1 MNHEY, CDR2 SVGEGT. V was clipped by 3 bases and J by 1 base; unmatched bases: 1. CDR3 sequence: CASSYAGGTDTQYF. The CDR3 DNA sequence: TGTGCCAGCAGTTATGCGGGGGGCACAGATACGCAGTATTTT.

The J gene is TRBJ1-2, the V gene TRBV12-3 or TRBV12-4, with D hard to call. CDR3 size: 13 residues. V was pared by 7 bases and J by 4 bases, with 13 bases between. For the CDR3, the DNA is TGTGCCAGCACCCCGGCGGCTAGCTATGGCTACACCTTC. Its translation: CASTPAASYGYTF.

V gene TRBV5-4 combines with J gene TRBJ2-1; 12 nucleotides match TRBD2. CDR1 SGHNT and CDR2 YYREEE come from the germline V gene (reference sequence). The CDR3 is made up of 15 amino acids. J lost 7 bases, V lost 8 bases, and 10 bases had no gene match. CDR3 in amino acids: CASNPGTSGFNEQFF. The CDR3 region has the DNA TGTGCCAGTAACCCCGGGACTAGCGGGTTTAATGAGCAGTTCTTC. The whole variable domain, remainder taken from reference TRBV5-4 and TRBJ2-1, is ETGVTQSPTHLIKTRGQQVTLRCSSQSGHNTVSWYQQALGQGPQFIFQYYREEENGRGNFPPRFSGLQFPNYSSELNVNALELDDSALYLCASNPGTSGFNEQFFGPGTRLTVL.

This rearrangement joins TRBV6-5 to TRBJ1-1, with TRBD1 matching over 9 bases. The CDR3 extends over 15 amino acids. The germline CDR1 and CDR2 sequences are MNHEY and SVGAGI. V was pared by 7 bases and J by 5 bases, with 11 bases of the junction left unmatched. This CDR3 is CASTLSGQGRTEAFF. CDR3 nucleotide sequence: TGTGCCAGCACCTTATCAGGACAGGGGAGAACTGAAGCTTTCTTT.

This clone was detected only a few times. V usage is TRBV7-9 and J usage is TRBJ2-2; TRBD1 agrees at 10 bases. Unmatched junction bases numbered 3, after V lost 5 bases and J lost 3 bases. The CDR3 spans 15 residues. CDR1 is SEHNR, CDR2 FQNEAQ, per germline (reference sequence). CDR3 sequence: CASSPGQGDTGELFF. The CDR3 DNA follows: TGTGCCAGCAGCCCCGGACAGGGGGACACCGGGGAGCTGTTTTTT.

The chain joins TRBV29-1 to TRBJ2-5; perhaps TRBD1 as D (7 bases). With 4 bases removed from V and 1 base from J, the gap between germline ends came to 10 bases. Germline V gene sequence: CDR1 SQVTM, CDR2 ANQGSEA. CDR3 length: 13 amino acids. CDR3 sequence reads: CSVGGDSQETQYF. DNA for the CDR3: TGCAGCGTTGGGGGGGACAGCCAAGAGACCCAGTACTTC.